This record looks at one T cell receptor (beta chain) sequence and its context. The data were obtained in a study of molecular identifiers for immune sequencing clone quantification. This CDR3 comprises 16 residues. V dropped 2 bases and J dropped 1 base, with 14 bases sitting between them. CDR1 and CDR2 from the germline V gene are MDHEN and SYDVKM. Sorted cell numbers of roughly 18,000 to 1,000,000, with 10%, 30% or 50% RNA, served as input for naive CD8 libraries. In preparing bulk TCR libraries, previously described methods and listed TCR primers were used. TCRdb called the PCR reads again in MiXCR, with one record for every CDR3 protein. This table has around 460,000 distinct CDR3 sequences, over 20% appearing once.

The source of this sequence is a human donor in good health. Some libraries in this study had Jurkat cell RNA spiked in. Source material: naive CD8+ T cells from blood, with Jurkat cell RNA spiked in. Stated subset: FACS-sorted CD8+CD4-CCR7+CD45RA+ naive T cells. V gene TRBV28 combines with J gene TRBJ2-5, with no clear D. CDR3 region: CASSLRVGRSQETQYF. The CDR3 DNA is TGTGCCAGCAGTTTAAGGGTTGGGCGGAGCCAAGAGACCCAGTACTTC.